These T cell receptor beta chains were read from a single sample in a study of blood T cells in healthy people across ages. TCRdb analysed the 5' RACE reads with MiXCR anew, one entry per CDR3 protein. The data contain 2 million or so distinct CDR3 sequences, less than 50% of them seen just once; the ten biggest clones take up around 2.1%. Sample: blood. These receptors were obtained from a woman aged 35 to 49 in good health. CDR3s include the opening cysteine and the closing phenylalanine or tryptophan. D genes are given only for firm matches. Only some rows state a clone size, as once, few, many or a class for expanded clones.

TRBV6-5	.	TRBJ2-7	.	TGTGCCAGCAGTTACTCGACGGGGCAGAAGTACTACGAGCAGTACTTC	CASSYSTGQKYYEQYF
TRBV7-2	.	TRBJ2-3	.	TGTGCCAGCAGCGTTGGGGGGAAAGATACGCAGTATTTT	CASSVGGKDTQYF
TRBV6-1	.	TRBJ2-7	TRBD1	TGTGCCAGCAGTGATAAGAGGACAGGGAACTACGAGCAGTACTTC	CASSDKRTGNYEQYF
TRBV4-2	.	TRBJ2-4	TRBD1	TGTGCCAGCAGCCAAGATGGACAGGGGGCCGGCAAAAACATTCAGTACTTC	CASSQDGQGAGKNIQYF
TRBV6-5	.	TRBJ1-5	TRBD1	TGTGCCAGCAAACACGACAGGGAGGGCAATCAGCCCCAGCATTTT	CASKHDREGNQPQHF
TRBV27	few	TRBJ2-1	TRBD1	TGTGCCAGCAGTTTACCAGGACAGGTCTCCTACAATGAGCAGTTCTTC	CASSLPGQVSYNEQFF
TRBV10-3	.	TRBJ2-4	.	TGTGCCATCAGTGAGTCGTTCGGGGCGCGGGCCAAAAACATTCAGTACTTC	CAISESFGARAKNIQYF
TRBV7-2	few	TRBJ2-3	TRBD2	TGTGCCAGCAGCCCGATAGCGGGGAAGGCAGATACGCAGTATTTT	CASSPIAGKADTQYF
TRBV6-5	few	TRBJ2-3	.	TGTGCCAGCACCCTCAGGGACTCCACAGATACGCAGTATTTT	CASTLRDSTDTQYF
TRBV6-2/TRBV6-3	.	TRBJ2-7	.	TGTGCCAGCTCCTACATGGAAACTTCCTACGAGCAGTACTTC	CASSYMETSYEQYF
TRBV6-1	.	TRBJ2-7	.	TGTGCCAGCAGTGCTGCTTGGGATGTGTACGAGCAGTACTTC	CASSAAWDVYEQYF
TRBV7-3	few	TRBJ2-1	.	TGTGCCAGCAGCTTAATGTACAGGATCAATGAGCAGTTCTTC	CASSLMYRINEQFF
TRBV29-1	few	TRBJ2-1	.	TGCAGCGTTCCAAACAGGGGAGCGGGCAATGAGCAGTTCTTC	CSVPNRGAGNEQFF
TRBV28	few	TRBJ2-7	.	TGTGCCAGCAGAAAAGAGAGCTCCTACGAGCAGTACTTC	CASRKESSYEQYF
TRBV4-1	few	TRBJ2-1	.	TGCGCCAGCAGCCAAGGGCAGGGGGGCGGTTTGGATGAGCAGTTCTTC	CASSQGQGGGLDEQFF
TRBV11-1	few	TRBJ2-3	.	TGTGCCAGCAGCCAGGGCGGGATTGAATTCAATCCAGATACGCAGTATTTT	CASSQGGIEFNPDTQYF
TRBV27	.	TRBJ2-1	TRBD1	TGTGCCAGCAGGCCGAGGACAGGGGCCTACAATGAGCAGTTCTTC	CASRPRTGAYNEQFF
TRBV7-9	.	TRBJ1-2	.	TGTGCCAGCAGTCATGCTCTCCCGGACGAGAATGGCTACACCTTC	CASSHALPDENGYTF
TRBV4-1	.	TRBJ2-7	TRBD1	TGCGCCAGCAGCCAAGATCGGACAGGGAGTAGCTCCTACGAGCAGTACTTC	CASSQDRTGSSSYEQYF
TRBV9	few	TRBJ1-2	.	TGTGCCAGCAGCGCCCGGGCCTATGGCTACACCTTC	CASSARAYGYTF
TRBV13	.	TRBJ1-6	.	TGTGCCAGCAGCTTAGGGGGGGAAGGTTGGTCACCCCTCCACTTT	CASSLGGEGWSPLHF
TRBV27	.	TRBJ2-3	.	TGTACCAGCAGTACCCCCACAGATACGCAGTATTTT	CTSSTPTDTQYF
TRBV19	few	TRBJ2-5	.	TGTGCCAGTAGTATTGGCAGCCAAGAGACCCAGTACTTC	CASSIGSQETQYF
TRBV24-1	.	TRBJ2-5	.	TGTGCCACCAGTCTCAGGGGGGGAGGCCAAGAGACCCAGTACTTC	CATSLRGGGQETQYF
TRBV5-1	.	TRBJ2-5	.	TGCGCCAGCAGCTTGATCGGCCACCAAGAGACCCAGTACTTC	CASSLIGHQETQYF
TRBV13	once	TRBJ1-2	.	TGTGCCAGCAGCGCCCCCCGGGTTATCAACTATGGCTACACCTTC	CASSAPRVINYGYTF
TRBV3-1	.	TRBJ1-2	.	TGTGCCAGCAGCCTCCCGACGAGCTATGGCTACACCTTC	CASSLPTSYGYTF
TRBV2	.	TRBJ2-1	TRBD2	TGTGCCAGCCAAGCGGGGGGAAACAATGAGCAGTTCTTC	CASQAGGNNEQFF
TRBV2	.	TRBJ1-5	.	TGTGCCAGCCAGTCTAGCAATCAGCCCCAGCATTTT	CASQSSNQPQHF